This TCR beta chain was sequenced during a study of blood T cell repertoires in COVID-19. In the study overall: The samples span acute and convalescent COVID-19 from the United States, Italy and Spain.

Participant-reported clinical history was the basis for cohort assignment. The CDR3 covers 13 residues. V lost 4 bases and J lost 3, with 12 bases in between. Germline CDR1 is SQVTM and CDR2 is ANQGSEA. In the original analysis: Amplification from reference gene primers served as the basis for estimated nucleated cell counts. Measured with immunoSEQ multiplex PCR; TCRdb has only the in-frame clones, and not every one. D and trimming come from the DNA, and the V and J calls and clone size come from that table. The sample carries more than 100,000 clones, roughly four fifths recorded once. This TCR came from a man aged 35 to 55 with acute COVID-19. The chain combines TRBV29-1 with TRBJ1-1; D remains unclear. The specimen sequenced was PBMCs or T cells enriched from blood (not recorded which). CDR3 amino acids: CSVVVMTDTEAFF. For the CDR3, the DNA is TGCAGCGTTGTGGTAATGACTGACACTGAAGCTTTCTTT.